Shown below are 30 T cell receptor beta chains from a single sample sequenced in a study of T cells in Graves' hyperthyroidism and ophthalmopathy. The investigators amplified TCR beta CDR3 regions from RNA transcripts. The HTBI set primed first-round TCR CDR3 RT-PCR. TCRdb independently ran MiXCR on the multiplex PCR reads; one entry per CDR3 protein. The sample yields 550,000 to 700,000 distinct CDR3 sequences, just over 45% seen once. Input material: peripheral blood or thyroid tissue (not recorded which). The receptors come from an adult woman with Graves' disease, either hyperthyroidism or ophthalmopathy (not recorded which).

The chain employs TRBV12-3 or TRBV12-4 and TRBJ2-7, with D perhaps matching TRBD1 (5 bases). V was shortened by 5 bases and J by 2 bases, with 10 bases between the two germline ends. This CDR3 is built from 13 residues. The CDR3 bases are TGTGCCAGCAGTGAAGACAGTCCCTACGAGCAGTACTTC. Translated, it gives CASSEDSPYEQYF.

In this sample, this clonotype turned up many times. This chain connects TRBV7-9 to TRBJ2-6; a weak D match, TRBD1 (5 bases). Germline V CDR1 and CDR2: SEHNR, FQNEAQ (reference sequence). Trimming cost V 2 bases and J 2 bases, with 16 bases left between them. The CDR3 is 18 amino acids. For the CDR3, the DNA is TGTGCCAGCAGCTTACAGGCCGATCACAGGACTGGGGCCAACGTCCTGACTTTC. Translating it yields CASSLQADHRTGANVLTF.

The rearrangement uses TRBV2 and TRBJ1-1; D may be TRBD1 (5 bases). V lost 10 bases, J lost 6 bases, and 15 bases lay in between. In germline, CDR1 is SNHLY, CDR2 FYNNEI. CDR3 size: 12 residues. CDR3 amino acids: CAKAGWNPEAFF. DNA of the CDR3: TGTGCCAAGGCAGGGTGGAATCCTGAAGCTTTCTTT.

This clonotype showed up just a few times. In DNA form, the CDR3 reads TGTGCCAGCTCACCGGGACTAGAGGCCTACGAGCAGTACTTC. It is translated as CASSPGLEAYEQYF. The chain links TRBV18 to TRBJ2-7; the match to TRBD2 covers 8 bases. The CDR3 consists of 14 residues. CDR1 is KGHSH, CDR2 LQKENI, per germline. The ends lost 3 bases at V and 2 bases at J; junction bases unmatched: 3.

The CDR3: CAISEVTNEKLFF. The CDR3 coding sequence is TGTGCCATCAGTGAAGTGACTAATGAAAAACTGTTTTTT. The chain couples TRBV10-3 to TRBJ1-4, with D uncertain. V lost 3 bases and J lost 2, with 4 bases in between. The CDR3 consists of 13 residues. Germline CDR1 is ENHRY and CDR2 is SYGVKD.

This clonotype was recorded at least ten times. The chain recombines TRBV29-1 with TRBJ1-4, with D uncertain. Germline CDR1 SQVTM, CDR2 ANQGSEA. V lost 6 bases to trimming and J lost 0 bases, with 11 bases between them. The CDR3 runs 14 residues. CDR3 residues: CSVRGPATNEKLFF. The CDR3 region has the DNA TGCAGCGTCAGAGGACCGGCAACTAATGAAAAACTGTTTTTT.

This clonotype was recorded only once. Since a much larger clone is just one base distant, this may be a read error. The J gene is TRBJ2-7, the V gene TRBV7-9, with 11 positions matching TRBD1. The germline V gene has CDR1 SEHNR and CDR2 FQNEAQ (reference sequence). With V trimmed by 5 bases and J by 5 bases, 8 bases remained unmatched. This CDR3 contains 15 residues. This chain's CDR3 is CASSLPGQGENEQYF. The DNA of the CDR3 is TGTGCCAGCAGCCTCCCGGGACAGGGGGAAAACGAGCAGTACTTC.

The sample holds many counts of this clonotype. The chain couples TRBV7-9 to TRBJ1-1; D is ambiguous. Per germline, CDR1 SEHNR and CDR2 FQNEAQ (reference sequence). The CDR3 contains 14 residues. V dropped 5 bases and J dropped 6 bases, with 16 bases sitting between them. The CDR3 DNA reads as TGTGCCAGCAGCCCCGGGCTGGTGGGCGCTGAAGCTTTCTTT. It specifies CASSPGLVGAEAFF.

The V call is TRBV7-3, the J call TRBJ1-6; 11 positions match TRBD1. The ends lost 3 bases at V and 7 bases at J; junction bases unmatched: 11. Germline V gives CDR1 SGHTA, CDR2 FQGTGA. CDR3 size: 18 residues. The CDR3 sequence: CASSFVRDRGIRNSPLHF. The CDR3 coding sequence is TGTGCCAGCAGCTTTGTCCGGGACAGGGGGATCAGAAATTCACCCCTCCACTTT.

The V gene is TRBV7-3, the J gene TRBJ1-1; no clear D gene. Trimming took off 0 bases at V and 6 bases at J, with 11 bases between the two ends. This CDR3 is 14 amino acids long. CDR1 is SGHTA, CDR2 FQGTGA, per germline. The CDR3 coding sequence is TGTGCCAGCAGCTTAACTCCCGGAAGTCCTGAAGCTTTCTTT. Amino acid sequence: CASSLTPGSPEAFF. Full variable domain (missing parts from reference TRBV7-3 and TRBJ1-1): GAGVSQTPSNKVTEKGKYVELRCDPISGHTALYWYRQSLGQGPEFLIYFQGTGAADDSGLPNDRFFAVRPEGSVSTLKIQRTERGDSAVYLCASSLTPGSPEAFFGQGTRLTVV.

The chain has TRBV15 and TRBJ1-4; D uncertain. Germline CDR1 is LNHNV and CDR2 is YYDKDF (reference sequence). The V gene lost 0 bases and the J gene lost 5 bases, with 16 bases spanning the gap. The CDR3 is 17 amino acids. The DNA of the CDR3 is TGTGCCACCAGCAGAGAAGGCAGCGGGTTTGGGAATGAAAAACTGTTTTTT. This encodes CATSREGSGFGNEKLFF.

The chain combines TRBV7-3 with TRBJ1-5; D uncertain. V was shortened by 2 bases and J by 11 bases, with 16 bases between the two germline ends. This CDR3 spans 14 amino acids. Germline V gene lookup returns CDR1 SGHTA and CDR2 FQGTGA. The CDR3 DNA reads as TGTGCCAGCAGCTTAGGTTCAGCATCAGAGACCCAGCATTTT. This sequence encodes CASSLGSASETQHF. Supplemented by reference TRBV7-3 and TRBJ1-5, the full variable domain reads GAGVSQTPSNKVTEKGKYVELRCDPISGHTALYWYRQSLGQGPEFLIYFQGTGAADDSGLPNDRFFAVRPEGSVSTLKIQRTERGDSAVYLCASSLGSASETQHFGDGTRLSIL.

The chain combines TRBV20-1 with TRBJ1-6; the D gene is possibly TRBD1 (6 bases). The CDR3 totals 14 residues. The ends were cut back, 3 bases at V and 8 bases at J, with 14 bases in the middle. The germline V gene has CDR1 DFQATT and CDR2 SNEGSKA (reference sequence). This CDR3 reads CSASKGQLDSPLHF. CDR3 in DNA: TGCAGTGCTAGCAAAGGACAGCTGGATTCACCCCTCCACTTT.

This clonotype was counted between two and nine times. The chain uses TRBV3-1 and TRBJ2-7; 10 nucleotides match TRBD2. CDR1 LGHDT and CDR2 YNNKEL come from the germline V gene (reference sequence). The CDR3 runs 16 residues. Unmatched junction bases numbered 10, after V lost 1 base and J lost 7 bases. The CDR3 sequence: CASSQGLRLAGGEQYF. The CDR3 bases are TGTGCCAGCAGCCAAGGGCTGCGACTAGCGGGCGGTGAGCAGTACTTC.

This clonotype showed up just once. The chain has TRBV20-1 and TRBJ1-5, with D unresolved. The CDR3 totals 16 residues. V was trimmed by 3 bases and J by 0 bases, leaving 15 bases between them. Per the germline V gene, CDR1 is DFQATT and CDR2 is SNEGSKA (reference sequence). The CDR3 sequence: CSASFAELHSNQPQHF. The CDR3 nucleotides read TGCAGTGCTAGCTTCGCAGAGTTACATAGCAATCAGCCCCAGCATTTT.

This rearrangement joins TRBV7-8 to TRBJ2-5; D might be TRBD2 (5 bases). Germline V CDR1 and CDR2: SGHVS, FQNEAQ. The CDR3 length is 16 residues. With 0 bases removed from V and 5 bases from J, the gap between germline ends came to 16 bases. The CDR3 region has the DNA TGTGCCAGCAGCTTAGCGTGGAGGCCCAGGTTCGAGACCCAGTACTTC. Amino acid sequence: CASSLAWRPRFETQYF.

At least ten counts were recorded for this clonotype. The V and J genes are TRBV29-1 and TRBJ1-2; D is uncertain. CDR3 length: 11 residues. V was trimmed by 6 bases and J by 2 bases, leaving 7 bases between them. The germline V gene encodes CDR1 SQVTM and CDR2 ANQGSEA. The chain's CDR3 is CSVEENYGYTF. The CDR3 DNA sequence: TGCAGCGTGGAGGAGAACTATGGCTACACCTTC.

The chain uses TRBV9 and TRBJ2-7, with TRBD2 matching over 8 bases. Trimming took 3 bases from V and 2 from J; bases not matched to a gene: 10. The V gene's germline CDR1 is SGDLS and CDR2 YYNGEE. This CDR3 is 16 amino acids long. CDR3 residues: CASSGPAAGGAYEQYF. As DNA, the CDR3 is TGTGCCAGCAGCGGGCCTGCCGCGGGGGGTGCCTACGAGCAGTACTTC.

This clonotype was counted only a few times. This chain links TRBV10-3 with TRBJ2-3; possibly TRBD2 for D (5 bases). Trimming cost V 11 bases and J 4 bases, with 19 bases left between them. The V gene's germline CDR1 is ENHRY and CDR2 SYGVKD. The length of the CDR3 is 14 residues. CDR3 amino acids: CASSRGSNSDTQYF. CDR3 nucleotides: TGTGCCTCCTCCCGAGGGAGTAACTCAGATACGCAGTATTTT.

CDR3 coding DNA: TGTGCCAGCAGTAGAGCAGGACGGACCGGGGAGCTGTTTTTT. Translating it yields CASSRAGRTGELFF. This chain links TRBV12-3 or TRBV12-4 with TRBJ2-2; D ambiguous. V was clipped by 5 bases and J by 5 bases, with 12 bases between them. The CDR3 length is 14 residues.

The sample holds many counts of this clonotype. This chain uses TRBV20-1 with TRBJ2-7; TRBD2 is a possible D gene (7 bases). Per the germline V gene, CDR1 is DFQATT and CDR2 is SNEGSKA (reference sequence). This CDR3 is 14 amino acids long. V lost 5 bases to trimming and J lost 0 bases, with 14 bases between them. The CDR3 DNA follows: TGCAGTGCTGCCCTAGGGGGGGACTCCTACGAGCAGTACTTC. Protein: CSAALGGDSYEQYF.

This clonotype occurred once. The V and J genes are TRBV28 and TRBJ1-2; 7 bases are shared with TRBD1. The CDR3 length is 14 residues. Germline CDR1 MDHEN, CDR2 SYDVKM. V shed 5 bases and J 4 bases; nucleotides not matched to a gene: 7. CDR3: CASSTGEVAYGYTF. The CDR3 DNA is TGTGCCAGCAGTACAGGGGAAGTAGCCTATGGCTACACCTTC.

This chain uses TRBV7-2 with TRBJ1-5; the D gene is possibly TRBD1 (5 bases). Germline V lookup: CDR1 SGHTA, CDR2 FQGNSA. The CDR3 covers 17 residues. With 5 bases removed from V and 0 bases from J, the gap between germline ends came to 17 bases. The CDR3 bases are TGTGCCAGCAGCGCAAAGGGACGGGATTATAGCAATCAGCCCCAGCATTTT. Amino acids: CASSAKGRDYSNQPQHF.

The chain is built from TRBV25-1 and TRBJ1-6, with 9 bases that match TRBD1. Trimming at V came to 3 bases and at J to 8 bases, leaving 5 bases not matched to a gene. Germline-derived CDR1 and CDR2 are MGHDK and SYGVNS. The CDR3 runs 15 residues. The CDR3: CASSDRQGGYSPLHF. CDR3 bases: TGTGCCAGCAGTGACCGACAGGGGGGCTATTCACCCCTCCACTTT.

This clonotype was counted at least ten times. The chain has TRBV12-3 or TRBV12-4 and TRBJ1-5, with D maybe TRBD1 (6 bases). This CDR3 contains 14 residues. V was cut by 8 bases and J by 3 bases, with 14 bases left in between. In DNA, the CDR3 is TGTGCCAGCGGCGGCAGGGGACACAATCAGCCCCAGCATTTT. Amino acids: CASGGRGHNQPQHF.

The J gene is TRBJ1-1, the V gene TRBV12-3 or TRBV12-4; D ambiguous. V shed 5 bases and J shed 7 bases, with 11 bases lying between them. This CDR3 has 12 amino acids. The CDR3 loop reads CASSDEFSEAFF. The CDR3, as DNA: TGTGCCAGCAGTGACGAGTTCAGTGAAGCTTTCTTT.

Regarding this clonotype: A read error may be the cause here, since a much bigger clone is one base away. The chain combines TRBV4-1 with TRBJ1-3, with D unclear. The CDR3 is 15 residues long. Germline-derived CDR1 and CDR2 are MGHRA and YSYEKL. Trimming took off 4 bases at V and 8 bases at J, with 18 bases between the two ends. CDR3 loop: CASSPLDRFEDTIYF. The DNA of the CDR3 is TGCGCCAGCAGCCCTTTGGACCGGTTTGAAGACACCATATATTTT.

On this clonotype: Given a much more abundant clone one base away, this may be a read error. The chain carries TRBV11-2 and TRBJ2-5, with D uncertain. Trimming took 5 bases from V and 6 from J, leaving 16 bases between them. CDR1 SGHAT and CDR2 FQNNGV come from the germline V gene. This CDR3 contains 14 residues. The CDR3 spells CASSRRARGQTQYF. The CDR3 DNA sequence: TGTGCCAGCAGCCGCCGGGCGAGAGGCCAGACCCAGTACTTC.

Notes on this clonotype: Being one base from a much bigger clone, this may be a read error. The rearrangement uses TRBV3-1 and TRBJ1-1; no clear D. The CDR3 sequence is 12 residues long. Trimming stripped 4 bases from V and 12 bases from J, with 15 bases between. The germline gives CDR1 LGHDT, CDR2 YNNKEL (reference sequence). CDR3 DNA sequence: TGTGCCAGCAGCCCGAGGCCCGGAGTGCCTTTCTTT. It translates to CASSPRPGVPFF.

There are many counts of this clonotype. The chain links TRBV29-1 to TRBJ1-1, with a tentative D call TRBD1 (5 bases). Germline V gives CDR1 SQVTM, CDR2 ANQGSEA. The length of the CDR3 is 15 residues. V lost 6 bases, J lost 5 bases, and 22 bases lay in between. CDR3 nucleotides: TGCAGCGTGGATCTATTACAGGACCTTAGGACTGAAGCTTTCTTT. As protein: CSVDLLQDLRTEAFF.